This TCR beta chain was sequenced in a study of blood T cell repertoires in COVID-19. Study summary: Acute and convalescent COVID-19 specimens originated in the United States, Italy and Spain. The analysed material was cDNA or gDNA that came from T cells, B-cell-depleted T cells, or PBMCs.

Enrollment of patients from Seattle took place during active infection, with longitudinal follow-up. Original handling: Estimation of nucleated cell counts relied on the amplification of reference gene primers. Using immunoSEQ multiplex PCR, the repertoire was profiled, and TCRdb retains in-frame clones only, with some absent. The DNA gave D and trimming, while V, J and clone size come from that table. The table has over 150,000 clones, approximately 80% seen once. V gave up 4 bases and J gave up 6 bases, with 20 bases separating them. Looked up from germline, CDR1 is SGHRS and CDR2 is YFSETQ. The CDR3 has 16 residues.

The gene calls are TRBV5-1 and TRBJ2-1; weak D call: TRBD1 (7 bases). The specimen sequenced was peripheral blood. The sequence was obtained from a woman aged 55-75 years with COVID-19, enrolled during active disease. CDR3 in amino acids: CASSLRVGQTSNEQFF. The CDR3 bases are TGCGCCAGCAGCCTACGCGTGGGACAGACTAGCAATGAGCAGTTCTTC.